The clone carrying this TCR beta chain came up once. The antigen is undetermined. This sample is part of a study of neoadjuvant nivolumab and ipilimumab in lung cancer. General study points: TCR receptors were sequenced in few samples. TCR richness and clonality were higher in tumors than adjacent uninvolved lung.

Profiling relied on immunoSEQ multiplex PCR, and the TCRdb table lists in-frame clones only, not all of them. This table has some 2,000 clones, 81% appearing once. V was cut by 7 bases and J by 5 bases, with 22 bases left in between. Germline V gives CDR1 SGHTS, CDR2 YDEGEE. The CDR3 loop spans 17 amino acids. The chain joins TRBV5-8 to TRBJ2-6; D uncertain. Here the sequenced sample was tumor tissue, taken before neoadjuvant nivolumab, alone or with ipilimumab. The source is an adult with non-small cell lung cancer. In DNA, the CDR3 is TGTGCCAGCTATACGCTTCATCCACAAAGTCGGGCCAACGTCCTGACTTTC. It specifies CASYTLHPQSRANVLTF.